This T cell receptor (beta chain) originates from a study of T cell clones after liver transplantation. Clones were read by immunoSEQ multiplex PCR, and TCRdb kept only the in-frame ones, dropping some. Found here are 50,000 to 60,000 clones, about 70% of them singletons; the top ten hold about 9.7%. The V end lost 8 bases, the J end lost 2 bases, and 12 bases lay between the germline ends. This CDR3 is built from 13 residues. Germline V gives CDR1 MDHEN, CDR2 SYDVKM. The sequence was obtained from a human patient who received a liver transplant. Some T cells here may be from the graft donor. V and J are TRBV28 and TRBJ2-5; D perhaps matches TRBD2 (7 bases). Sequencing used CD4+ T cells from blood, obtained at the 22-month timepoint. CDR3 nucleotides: TGTGCCAGCCTGGGGGGGCAGCAAGAGACCCAGTACTTC. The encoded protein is CASLGGQQETQYF.